This T cell receptor (beta chain) was recorded in a study of blood T cell repertoires in COVID-19. Turning to the study itself: PBMCs, B-cell-depleted T cells, or T cells provided the cDNA or gDNA that made up the material.

The J segment lost 0 bases and the V segment lost 3 bases, leaving 8 bases of the junction unmatched. CDR3 size: 17 residues. Germline V CDR1 and CDR2: SNHLY, FYNNEI. Profiled with immunoSEQ multiplex PCR; TCRdb holds only in-frame clones, not every one. Of about 180,000 clones in the sample, approximately 85% were seen once. Sequenced input: peripheral blood. The clonotype was recovered from a woman older than 75 with acute or convalescent COVID-19. This rearrangement joins TRBV2 to TRBJ2-5; TRBD2 agrees at 9 bases. The CDR3 coding sequence is TGTGCCAGCAGTGATGCGTTAGCGGGAGTGGACCAAGAGACCCAGTACTTC. Encoded protein: CASSDALAGVDQETQYF.